This TCR beta chain was observed in a study of blood T cell repertoires in COVID-19. TCRdb's copy holds only in-frame clones and misses some; the assay was immunoSEQ multiplex PCR. The sample records about 130,000 clones, about 90% being singletons. Per the germline V gene, CDR1 is SQVTM and CDR2 is ANQGSEA. The CDR3 runs to 13 residues. Trimming removed 4 bases from V and 0 bases from J, with 8 bases in between. Sequencing was performed on peripheral blood. This receptor was taken from a woman aged 60-75 years with acute or convalescent COVID-19. The chain uses TRBV29-1 and TRBJ2-3; unclear D gene. This CDR3 is CSVVYKSTDTQYF. The CDR3 DNA sequence: TGCAGCGTTGTTTATAAAAGCACAGATACGCAGTATTTT.